The rows below give T cell receptor beta chains drawn from one sample of a study of blood T cell repertoires in COVID-19. Libraries were prepared by immunoSEQ multiplex PCR; TCRdb keeps only in-frame clonotypes and omits some of them. The table has tens of thousands of clones, over 75% seen once; the top ten hold around 3.8%. Sequencing used peripheral blood. These receptors were obtained from a woman of 80 years or more with acute or convalescent COVID-19. Both conserved end residues are part of each CDR3. D genes are given only for firm matches. The size entry is marked missing in some rows and otherwise reads once, few, many or a size class.

j_call cdr3_length clone_size d_call v_call cdr3_nt cdr3_aa
TRBJ2-6 15 NA NA TRBV5-4 TGTGCCAGCAGCCCCCCGGGCTCTGGGGCCAACGTCCTGACTTTC CASSPPGSGANVLTF
TRBJ1-2 16 few TRBD1 TRBV7-3 TGTGCCAGCAGCGCCCGGGACAGGGGGAGCGACTATGGCTACACCTTC CASSARDRGSDYGYTF
TRBJ1-3 15 once NA TRBV6-5 TGTGCCAGCAGTTACGGGGGCGCGTCTGGAAACACCATATATTTT CASSYGGASGNTIYF
TRBJ2-5 15 few NA TRBV9 TGTGCCAGCAGCGCCAACTCTCAGGGGGGCAAGACCCAGTACTTC CASSANSQGGKTQYF
TRBJ2-7 14 NA TRBD2 TRBV6-5 TGTGCCAGCAGCCAGGGACTAGCGAGATACGAGCAGTACTTC CASSQGLARYEQYF
TRBJ2-2 15 NA TRBD1 TRBV11-2 TGTGCCAGCAGCTATAGGACAGGAAACACCGGGGAGCTGTTTTTT CASSYRTGNTGELFF
TRBJ2-5 16 NA TRBD2 TRBV28 TGTGCCAGCAGTTTACCCCGGAGTAGCGGGGGTCAGACCCAGTACTTC CASSLPRSSGGQTQYF
TRBJ1-1 15 NA NA TRBV2 NA CASTFFGQLNTEAFF
TRBJ2-1 16 once TRBD2 TRBV3-1/TRBV3-2 TGTGCCAGCAGCCAACGGACTAGCGGGGGGGTTAATGAGCAGTTCTTC CASSQRTSGGVNEQFF
TRBJ2-7 11 NA NA TRBV15 TGTGCCATGGCCTACAGGGACGAGCAGTACTTC CAMAYRDEQYF
TRBJ1-4 16 few TRBD1 TRBV19 TGTGCATCCGCGACAGGGGGCATTGCAACTAATGAAAAACTGTTTTTT CASATGGIATNEKLFF
TRBJ1-1 14 NA NA TRBV4-3 TGCGCCAGCAGCCAAGTGCAGGGGCACACTGAAGCTTTCTTT CASSQVQGHTEAFF
TRBJ1-1 13 NA NA TRBV12-3/TRBV12-4 TGTGCCAGCAGTCGGGGAGGGGAGAAGGGCGCTTTCTTT CASSRGGEKGAFF
TRBJ2-7 16 NA NA TRBV4-1 TGCGCCAGCAGCCAAGAATTACCGGGAAACCCTTACGAGCAGTACTTC CASSQELPGNPYEQYF
TRBJ2-2 14 NA NA TRBV7-3 TGTGCCAGCAGGCTCCGGGGGAACACCGGGGAGCTGTTTTTT CASRLRGNTGELFF
TRBJ2-1 14 NA TRBD1 TRBV20-1 TGCAGTGCTAGTGGGGGACAGCTCTACAATGAGCAGTTCTTC CSASGGQLYNEQFF
TRBJ1-2 15 NA NA TRBV11-2 TGTGCCAGCAGCTTAGCTCCCGGGAGGGTCGATGGCTACACCTTC CASSLAPGRVDGYTF
TRBJ2-7 14 NA TRBD2 TRBV6-6 TGTGCCGTCAGCAGTCTAGCGGTTTCCTACGAGCAGTACTTC CAVSSLAVSYEQYF
TRBJ1-2 16 NA NA TRBV3-1/TRBV3-2 TGTGCCAGCGCACCTTTTGAGGGGAGGACCCTTTCGGGCTACACCTTC CASAPFEGRTLSGYTF
TRBJ1-5 13 NA NA TRBV7-2 TGTGCCAGCAGCCTTGATTATAGCAAGCCCCAGCATTTT CASSLDYSKPQHF
TRBJ2-1 20 NA NA TRBV18 TGTGCCAGCTCACAAATACAGGGGGCCGATCCCTGGACTAGCGGCAATGAGCAGTTCTTC CASSQIQGADPWTSGNEQFF
TRBJ1-1 15 once NA TRBV10-1 TGCGCCAGCAGTGAGTCCGGTGCGGGGAAAACTGAAGCTTTCTTT CASSESGAGKTEAFF
TRBJ1-3 15 few NA TRBV3-1/TRBV3-2 TGTGCCAGCAGCCAGGTGGGGGGAAGTGGAAACACCATATATTTT CASSQVGGSGNTIYF
TRBJ2-5 12 once NA TRBV20-1 TGCAGTGCTAGTCGGCAGGGGGAGACCCAGTACTTC CSASRQGETQYF
TRBJ1-1 14 few NA TRBV7-2 TGTGCCAGCAGGGGCCGTGCGATGAACACTGAAGCTTTCTTT CASRGRAMNTEAFF
TRBJ1-5 14 few NA TRBV18 TGTGCCAGCTCACCTTTAGATAGCAATCAGCCCCAGCATTTT CASSPLDSNQPQHF
TRBJ2-7 13 NA NA TRBV25-1 TGTGCCAGCAGTGCTGTTGGAGGTTACGAGCAGTACTTC CASSAVGGYEQYF
TRBJ1-4 16 NA TRBD1 TRBV28 TGTGCCAGCAGCAAGACAGGGCCCACAACTAATGAAAAACTGTTTTTT CASSKTGPTTNEKLFF
TRBJ2-7 12 once NA TRBV15 TGTGCCACCAGCAGGGAGGTGGGAGAGCAGTACTTC CATSREVGEQYF
TRBJ1-5 15 NA TRBD1 TRBV2 TGTGCCAGCAGGGCCGACAGGGGAGACAATCAGCCCCAGCATTTT CASRADRGDNQPQHF
TRBJ1-5 14 NA NA TRBV6-2/TRBV6-3 TGTGCCAGCACCCCAGGGGCCGCTTATCAGCCCCAGCATTTT CASTPGAAYQPQHF
TRBJ1-2 13 NA NA TRBV18 TGTGCCAGCTCACCAGGTAGTAACTATGGCTACACCTTC CASSPGSNYGYTF
TRBJ2-7 14 NA NA TRBV5-1 TGCGCCAGCAGCTTGGCCGACAACACCTACGAGCAGTACTTC CASSLADNTYEQYF
TRBJ1-3 14 NA TRBD1 TRBV6-5 TGTGCCAGCAAGAGACAGGGGGAAGGAAACACCATATATTTT CASKRQGEGNTIYF
TRBJ2-2 16 NA TRBD2 TRBV27 TGTGCCAGCAGACTTGGACTAGCGGGGGCAACCGGGGAGCTGTTTTTT CASRLGLAGATGELFF
TRBJ2-2 13 NA NA TRBV5-1 TGCGCCAGCAGCCCCGCGAACACCGGGGAGCTGTTTTTT CASSPANTGELFF
TRBJ1-1 12 NA NA TRBV12-3/TRBV12-4 TGTGCCAGCAGTTTAGCGACTACCGGAGCTTTCTTT CASSLATTGAFF
TRBJ2-1 15 NA TRBD2 TRBV27 TGTGCCATCGCCCTAGGGGGTAGCGGGAACAATGAGCAGTTCTTC CAIALGGSGNNEQFF